A selection of T cell receptor beta chains follows, all from one sample in a study of T cells in Graves' hyperthyroidism and ophthalmopathy. TCRdb re-called the multiplex PCR reads through MiXCR, storing one row per CDR3 protein. The data show about 200,000 distinct CDR3 sequences, around 17% seen once. The source material was blood. The receptors stem from a woman between 45 and 60 years old with Graves' hyperthyroidism. The CDR3 runs from the conserved cysteine through the conserved F or W. The order of the fields is J gene, clone size, D gene, V gene, CDR3 DNA, CDR3 protein. The D gene is left open where the match is weak. Size is omitted from some rows. Given values are once, few, many or a class for expanded clones.

>TRBJ2-7|many|TRBD1|TRBV6-1
TGTGCCAGCAGGAGGACAGGGGCGAGCTACGAGCAGTACTTC
CASRRTGASYEQYF
>TRBJ1-6|many|-|TRBV20-1
TGCAGTGCTAGGGACAGCCTTTCCTATAATTCACCCCTCCACTTT
CSARDSLSYNSPLHF
>TRBJ2-4|-|-|TRBV2
TGTGCCAGTGACAGTGTAGCCAAAAACATTCAGTACTTC
CASDSVAKNIQYF
>TRBJ1-5|many|-|TRBV13
TGTGCCAGCAGCCCCCGGGGGATACCCCAGCCCCAGCATTTT
CASSPRGIPQPQHF
>TRBJ1-2|many|-|TRBV3-1
TGTGCCAGCAGCCTCGCGGCTAACTATGGCTACACCTTC
CASSLAANYGYTF
>TRBJ2-6|-|-|TRBV3-1
TGTGCCAGCAGCCAGATTCGGGGCTTCTCTGGGGCCAACGTCCTGACTTTC
CASSQIRGFSGANVLTF
>TRBJ2-2|many|-|TRBV28
TGTGCCAGCAGTTGGGTCTTGGAGGGAGGTAACACCGGGGAGCTGTTTTTT
CASSWVLEGGNTGELFF
>TRBJ1-1|-|-|TRBV20-1
TGCAGTGCCAGCGAGGGGATGAACACTGAAGCTTTCTTT
CSASEGMNTEAFF
>TRBJ2-3|-|-|TRBV24-1
TGTGCCACCAGTGAATATTACGGGTCGGACACAGATACGCAGTATTTT
CATSEYYGSDTDTQYF
>TRBJ2-4|many|-|TRBV11-2
TGTGCCAGCAGCTCACTCTACGCGGGATTAGAAAACATTCAGTACTTC
CASSSLYAGLENIQYF
>TRBJ2-1|many|-|TRBV14
TGTGCCAGCAGCCGCGGGCCAAGTTACAATGAGCAGTTCTTC
CASSRGPSYNEQFF
>TRBJ2-7|-|-|TRBV4-2
TGTGCCAGCAGCCAAGCCAGTGTTAATGTATACGAGCAGTACTTC
CASSQASVNVYEQYF
>TRBJ2-1|few|-|TRBV6-1
TGTGCCAGCAGTGACCAGTACAATGAGCAGTTCTTC
CASSDQYNEQFF
>TRBJ1-1|many|-|TRBV28
TGTGCCAGCCTTGATTTGGGCGAAAGAGCTTTCTTT
CASLDLGERAFF
>TRBJ2-1|-|-|TRBV18
TGTGCCAGCTCACCCGGGCGCGACCCATACAATGAGCAGTTCTTC
CASSPGRDPYNEQFF
>TRBJ2-5|many|TRBD1|TRBV20-1
TGCAGTGCTAGAACCATCAAGGCAGGGGGCTTCGAGACCCAGTACTTC
CSARTIKAGGFETQYF
>TRBJ2-5|many|-|TRBV28
TGTGCCAGCAGTTTACAGGGCTCCGGTAGGGAGACCCAGTACTTC
CASSLQGSGRETQYF
>TRBJ2-7|-|-|TRBV6-1
TGTGCCAGCAGAATATTTACCAGGGGCCTTACCTACGAGCAGTACTTC
CASRIFTRGLTYEQYF
>TRBJ2-3|many|-|TRBV25-1
TGTGCCAGCAGTGGGAGAGCGGGTCCAGGTACAGATACGCAGTATTTT
CASSGRAGPGTDTQYF
>TRBJ2-3|-|-|TRBV5-1
TGCGCCAGCAACTTGGTGGGCCGCACAGATACGCAGTATTTT
CASNLVGRTDTQYF
>TRBJ2-3|-|-|TRBV6-1
TGTGCCAGCAGGTTAGCGGAGGGCACAGATACGCAGTATTTT
CASRLAEGTDTQYF
>TRBJ2-7|many|-|TRBV5-1
TGCGCCAGCAGCTTGGACAACACTCCGGGGTCCTACGAGCAGTACTTC
CASSLDNTPGSYEQYF
>TRBJ2-5|many|-|TRBV7-9
TGTGCCAGCCGGGGAACAGGTGATGAGACCCAGTACTTC
CASRGTGDETQYF
>TRBJ2-2|many|-|TRBV2
TGTGCCAGCAGTGTGTTTCAGACAACCGGGGAGCTGTTTTTT
CASSVFQTTGELFF
>TRBJ1-5|many|TRBD1|TRBV2
TGTGCCAGCAGCCCCCCGGGACAGGGTTATAATCAGCCCCAGCATTTT
CASSPPGQGYNQPQHF
>TRBJ1-1|many|-|TRBV4-2
TGTGCCAGCAGCCAAGATAGTTTCAGGCGGCAGGGCGAGACTGAAGCTTTCTTT
CASSQDSFRRQGETEAFF
>TRBJ1-2|-|-|TRBV24-1
TGTGCCACCAGAGAGGCGACAGGCTATGGCTACACCTTC
CATREATGYGYTF
>TRBJ2-3|many|-|TRBV30
TGTGCCTCCTCGAGTCGGAGTATCACAGATACGCAGTATTTT
CASSSRSITDTQYF
>TRBJ2-1|many|-|TRBV11-2
TGTGCCAGCAGCAACACGAACGTAGCGGCTGAGCAGTTCTTC
CASSNTNVAAEQFF
>TRBJ2-2|many|TRBD1|TRBV7-3
TGTGCCAGCAGCTCTAGTAAAGGGACAGCCACCGGGGAGCTGTTTTTT
CASSSSKGTATGELFF
>TRBJ1-1|many|-|TRBV24-1
TGTGCCACCAGTCGGCGGACTGGAACTGAAGCTTTCTTT
CATSRRTGTEAFF